What follows describes a single T cell receptor (beta chain). It lacks a known antigen. Qualities for individual bases were not recorded, and no much larger clone is one base off. This entry belongs to a study of long-term antiretroviral therapy in people with HIV (dated by TCRdb to between 2021 and 2024). Concerning the study at large: The earliest samples were collected about a decade before the 2015 WHO recommendation for immediate ART, when ART was typically delayed until CD4 counts fell. This retrospective serial study examined whether starting ART and sustained HIV suppression were associated with changes in the composition and diversity of the TRB repertoire in peripheral blood. From a few dozen adults with confirmed HIV infection, the cohort provided approximately 210 cryopreserved PBMC samples, gathered serially across a mean of approximately six years (range 1-12). About 35% of the 30 participants with HIV were female. No cross-contamination during QIAcube processing turned up in test extractions that ran a monoclonal T-cell line alongside 30 or so polyclonal samples. General conclusions and limits of the study: Because cell numbers in pre-ART samples were limited, unsorted PBMC were profiled instead of sorted CD4+ and CD8+ T cells. Narrower CDR3 length ranges were observed in HIV repertoires than in controls, and an antigen-experienced repertoire with only a slight naive shift after ART was suggested by the network structure. No data were available on ART adherence, viral resistance or therapy changes, limiting inferences about post-ART repertoire changes. At every time point, the repertoire was dominated by expanded TRB clones first identified before ART initiation, although this dominance fluctuated and, in many PLHIV, declined after ART. The samples span the years 2004 to 2017, and the ART regimens used may be less effective than current regimens. Limited PBMC availability meant only the TCR beta chain was sequenced, without alpha chain pairing. ART initiation was associated with a significant increase in TRB diversity, but diversity stayed significantly below transplant donor controls even after long-term ART.

The immunoSEQ hsTCRB v3.0 assay was used at survey level resolution to sequence the TRB variable region. TRB sequencing targeted a depth of 40,000-50,000 T-cell genomes per sample. Pooled TRB libraries were sequenced on an Illumina MiSeq with a v3 150-cycle kit. Turning to the authors' computational methods: Repertoire analysis ran in R within a reproducible Nextflow workflow covering QC, data transformation and analysis. LymphoSeq2, an R package for exploring AIRR-Seq data, was used to implement custom analyses. After excluding several samples that yielded fewer than 5000 total TRB sequences, approximately 170 HIV repertoires remained for analysis. Of the 180 to 200 retained HIV repertoires, about 60 were collected before and approximately 130 after ART initiation. Each repertoire was downsampled to 5000 TRB nucleotide sequences, and summary statistics were averaged across 100 downsampling iterations. TRB sequences were retained for analysis only if CDR3 regions of at least seven amino acids were present. A Shannon entropy-derived clonality score and the Gini coefficient were used to measure diversity. In the repertoire networks, any two of the top 5000 CDR3 amino acid sequences were connected whenever the two sequences differed by an edit distance of one. Antigen specificity groups and MHC restriction were predicted for TRB CDR3 amino acid sequences with GLIPH2. To flag known CMV, EBV, HIV or tissue antigen associations, CDR3 amino acid sequences were matched against VDJdb and McPAS-TCR. Pre-ART, post-ART and control groups were compared with Wilcoxon signed-rank tests and Holm-Bonferroni correction. TCRdb limited this immuneACCESS table to in-frame rearrangements with V and J called. A share of clones is missing; checked studies link under half to unresolved V genes, and the rest is unexplained. V and J calls and clone size are as listed in that table; D and trimming were resolved from the DNA. The sample table lists about 21,000 clones, approximately 84% of them with a count of one. About 8% of the sample goes to the ten largest clones.

V ends up 4 bases short and J 2 bases short, with an unmatched junction base count of 0. The germline V gene (reference sequence) supplies CDR1 SEHNR and CDR2 FQNEAQ. The CDR3 sequence holds 14 residues, the cysteine and phenylalanine included. Of all the DNA, just the CDR3 is kept, 42 bases in frame from base 1. Inclusion was restricted to participants for whom at least one PBMC sample before ART initiation and at least two post-ART samples were available. Every participant with HIV received treatment in the United States of America. Before DNA extraction, cryopreserved samples of roughly 0.9-11 million PBMC were thawed and then washed. At the time of the earliest PBMC sample, participants with HIV were aged between roughly 20 and 55 years. PBMC samples were contributed by each participant from 1-4 timepoints before ART initiation and 2-8 timepoints after ART initiation, with a median of 7 samples. Serial HIV viral load, CD4+ T-cell count, ART history and demographic data were obtained for every participant. Using a Qiagen kit on a QIAcube, genomic DNA was extracted from unsorted PBMC, with samples processed in batches of 12.

Recombination linked TRBV7-9 to TRBJ1-2, and 11 bases in between align with TRBD1. This material consisted of unsorted PBMCs, taken 0.9 years after starting antiretroviral therapy. The source is a man younger than 30 with HIV. The nucleotides are TGTGCCAGCAGCTGGGACAGGGGGAACTATGGCTACACCTTC. It translates as CASSWDRGNYGYTF.